The clone carrying this T cell receptor beta chain came up a few times. The sample comes from a study of blood T cells in healthy people across ages. For the second PCR, which ran for about 6 to 11 cycles, a sample-barcoded 5' primer and a J-beta primer mix were used. One entry per CDR3 protein, called by TCRdb with MiXCR from the 5' RACE reads. The sample lists 800,000 to 1,000,000 distinct CDR3 sequences; under 50% were seen once. The CDR3 totals 13 residues. Between the trimmed V and J ends, which lost 1 base and 5 bases, there was a span of 6 bases. CDR1 is LGHDT, CDR2 YNNKEL, per germline (reference sequence).

This TCR came from a man in his thirties or forties in good health. The sequenced material came from blood. J is TRBJ2-1 and V is TRBV3-1; no clear D. CDR3 loop: CASSQGLNNEQFF. The CDR3 region has the DNA TGTGCCAGCAGCCAAGGTTTGAACAATGAGCAGTTCTTC.